The TCR beta chain under discussion was sequenced for a study of cytomegalovirus exposure and HLA in healthy donors. Study results and limitations: Analyzed later, most CMV-associated TCR beta chains appeared HLA-restricted.

This clone was seen a few times. What it binds is not known. A multiplex PCR was run with 60 Vbeta primers and 13 Jbeta primers. Method: immunoSEQ multiplex PCR; TCRdb's copy keeps in-frame clones and lacks some. The sample holds some 98,000 clones, 70% seen once. Germline loops: CDR1 SQVTM, CDR2 ANQGSEA. The CDR3 totals 13 residues. With 4 bases clipped from V and 3 bases from J, the junction kept 0 bases outside the gene matches. This TCR was recovered from a man aged 50 to 59 in good health and CMV-seronegative. The sample was PBMCs. The rearrangement joins TRBV29-1 to TRBJ2-2; 9 bases agree with TRBD1. CDR3 protein: CSVGTGDTGELFF. For the CDR3, the DNA is TGCAGCGTTGGGACAGGGGACACCGGGGAGCTGTTTTTT.